Included here is one T cell receptor (beta chain) sequence, with context. The target antigen is unknown. The sample belongs to a study of shared clonotypes between healthy human individuals. Background on the study: A couple of female and a few male donors aged 18 to 49 were enrolled. Broader study findings: Memory subsets generally showed smaller estimated richness than naive subsets did.

For each subset, genomic DNA was distributed in equal portions over several immunoSEQ plates. Using immunoSEQ multiplex PCR, the repertoire was profiled, and TCRdb retains in-frame clones only, with some absent. The sample includes about 1 million clones, about 74% of them seen just once. V lost 6 bases to trimming and J lost 4 bases, with 10 bases between them. The CDR3 runs 12 residues. The germline V gene has CDR1 MNHEY and CDR2 SVGAGI. The sample consisted of memory CD4+ T cells sorted from blood. The subset is: CD45RA-negative fraction. This sequence was found in a man aged 18 to 35 in good health. This chain connects TRBV6-5 to TRBJ2-7; no firm D call. This CDR3 is CASSHTEYEQYF. The CDR3 region has the DNA TGTGCCAGCAGCCACACCGAGTACGAGCAGTACTTC.